This record covers a single T cell receptor beta chain. CDR3 length equals 16 residues. Losses at the gene ends were 6 bases for V and 3 bases for J; bases not matched to a gene: 8. Germline V lookup: CDR1 SNHLY, CDR2 FYNNEI. This sample is part of a study of blood T cell repertoires in COVID-19. For the study at large: Samples representing acute and convalescent COVID-19 were sourced from the United States, Italy and Spain.

Sequenced by immunoSEQ multiplex PCR; TCRdb stores in-frame clones only, minus some. The data show about 95,000 clones, 81% seen once. The source material was peripheral blood. The clonotype was recovered from a man older than 75 with COVID-19, enrolled during active disease. The chain combines TRBV2 with TRBJ2-1; 10 nucleotides line up with TRBD1. CDR3 nucleotides: TGTGCCAGCAGCCAGCCGGGACAGGGGTTCTACAATGAGCAGTTCTTC. Amino acid sequence: CASSQPGQGFYNEQFF.